The sequence of this TCR beta chain was determined in a study of blood T cell repertoires in COVID-19. This CDR3 has 16 residues. CDR1 is ENHRY and CDR2 is SYGVKD in the germline V gene. Between the trimmed V and J ends, which lost 0 bases and 6 bases, there was a span of 17 bases. Per the original data handling: How many nucleated cells were present was estimated from reference gene primer amplification. TCRdb keeps only in-frame clones here, not all; method: immunoSEQ multiplex PCR. Clone size and V and J calls were adopted from that table, with D and trimming inferred from the DNA. Of 210,000 or so clones listed, approximately 88% are singletons. Enrolled through a virtual design, the participants were between roughly 18 and 100 years of age and came from 24 US areas. Someone with COVID-19 had been met by exposed participants within 2 weeks before study entry.

The clonotype comes from a woman in her 30s who had been exposed to COVID-19. This chain joins TRBV10-3 and TRBJ1-1; tentatively, D is TRBD1 (5 bases). The sample consisted of PBMCs or T cells enriched from blood (not recorded which). The CDR3 DNA follows: TGTGCCATCAGTGAGTCGAGCGGGGGACCCGTGCCTGAAGCTTTCTTT. It yields the protein CAISESSGGPVPEAFF.